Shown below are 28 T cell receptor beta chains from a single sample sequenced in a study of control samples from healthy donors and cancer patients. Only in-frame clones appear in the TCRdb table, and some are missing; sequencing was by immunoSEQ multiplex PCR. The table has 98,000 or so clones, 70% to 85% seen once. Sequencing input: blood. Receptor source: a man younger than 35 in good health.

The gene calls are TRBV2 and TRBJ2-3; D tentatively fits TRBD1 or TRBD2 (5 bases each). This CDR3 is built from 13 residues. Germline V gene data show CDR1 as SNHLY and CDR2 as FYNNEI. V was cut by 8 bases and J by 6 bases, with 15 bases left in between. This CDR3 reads CASSPGASDTQYF. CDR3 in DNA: TGTGCCAGCTCACCCGGGGCTTCGGATACGCAGTATTTT.

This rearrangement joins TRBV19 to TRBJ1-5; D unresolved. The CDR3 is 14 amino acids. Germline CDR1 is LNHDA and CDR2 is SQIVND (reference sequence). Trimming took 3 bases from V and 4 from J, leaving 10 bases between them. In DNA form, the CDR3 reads TGTGCCAGTAGTATTAGCAGGATGAATCAGCCCCAGCATTTT. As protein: CASSISRMNQPQHF.

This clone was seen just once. CDR3 protein: CASSQDSGTTDSYYGYTF. The CDR3 nucleotides are TGTGCCAGCAGCCAAGATTCGGGCACGACTGACAGCTACTATGGCTACACCTTC. J is TRBJ1-2 and V is TRBV3-1 (or the pseudogene TRBV3-2); D possibly corresponds to TRBD1 (5 bases). CDR1 and CDR2 (germline): LGHDT, YNNKEL (reference sequence). The CDR3 consists of 18 residues. The germline V and J ends were trimmed by 0 bases and 3 bases, with 20 bases remaining between them.

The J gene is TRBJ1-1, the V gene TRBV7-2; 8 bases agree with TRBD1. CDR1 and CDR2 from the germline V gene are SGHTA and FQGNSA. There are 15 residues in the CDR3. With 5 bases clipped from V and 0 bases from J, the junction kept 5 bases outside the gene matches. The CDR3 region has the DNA TGTGCCAGCAGCCTAAGGACAGGGATGAACACTGAAGCTTTCTTT. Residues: CASSLRTGMNTEAFF.

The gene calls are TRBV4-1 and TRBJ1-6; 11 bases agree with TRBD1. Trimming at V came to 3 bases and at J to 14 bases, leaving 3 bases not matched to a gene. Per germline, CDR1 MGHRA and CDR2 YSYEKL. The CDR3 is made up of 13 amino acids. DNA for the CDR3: TGCGCCAGCAGCCAGGGACAGGGGGTTGCCCTCCACTTT. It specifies CASSQGQGVALHF.

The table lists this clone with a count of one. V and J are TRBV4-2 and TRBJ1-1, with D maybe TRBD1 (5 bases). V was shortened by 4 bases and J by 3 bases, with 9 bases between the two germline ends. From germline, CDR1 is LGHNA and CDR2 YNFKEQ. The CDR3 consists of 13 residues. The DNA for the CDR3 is TGTGCCAGCAGCCCGACAGTGTACACTGAAGCTTTCTTT. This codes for CASSPTVYTEAFF.

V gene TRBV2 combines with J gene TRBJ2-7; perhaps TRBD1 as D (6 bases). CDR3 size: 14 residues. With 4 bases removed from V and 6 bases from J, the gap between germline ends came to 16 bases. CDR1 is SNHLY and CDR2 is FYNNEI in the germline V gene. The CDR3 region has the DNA TGTGCCAGCAGTGGACAGGAGACTTGGATCGAGCAGTACTTC. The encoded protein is CASSGQETWIEQYF.

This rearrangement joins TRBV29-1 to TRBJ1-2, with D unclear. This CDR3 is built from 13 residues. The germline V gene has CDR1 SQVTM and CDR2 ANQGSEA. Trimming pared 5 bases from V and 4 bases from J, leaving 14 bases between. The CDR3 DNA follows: TGCAGCGTTCCTGAGGATGGATCCTATGGCTACACCTTC. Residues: CSVPEDGSYGYTF.

CDR3 in amino acids: CATSRDRGAKSPLHF. CDR3 bases: TGTGCCACCAGCAGAGATCGGGGGGCGAAATCACCCCTCCACTTT. The chain is built from TRBV15 and TRBJ1-6; possible D gene TRBD1, 6 bases. CDR1 is LNHNV and CDR2 is YYDKDF in the germline V gene (reference sequence). Trimming removed 0 bases from V and 10 bases from J, with 13 bases in between. The CDR3 is made up of 15 amino acids.

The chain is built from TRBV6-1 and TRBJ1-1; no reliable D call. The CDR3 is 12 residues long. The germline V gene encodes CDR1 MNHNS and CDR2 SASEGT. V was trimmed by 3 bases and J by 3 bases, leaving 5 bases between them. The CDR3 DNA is TGTGCCAGCAGTGATTTTGACACTGAAGCTTTCTTT. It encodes CASSDFDTEAFF.

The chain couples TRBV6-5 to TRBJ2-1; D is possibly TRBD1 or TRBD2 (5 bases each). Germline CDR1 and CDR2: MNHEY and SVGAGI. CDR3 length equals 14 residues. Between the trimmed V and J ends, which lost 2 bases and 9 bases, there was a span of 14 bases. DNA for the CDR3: TGTGCCAGCAGTTACGGCCCGGGGACCGGTGAGCAGTTCTTC. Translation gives CASSYGPGTGEQFF.

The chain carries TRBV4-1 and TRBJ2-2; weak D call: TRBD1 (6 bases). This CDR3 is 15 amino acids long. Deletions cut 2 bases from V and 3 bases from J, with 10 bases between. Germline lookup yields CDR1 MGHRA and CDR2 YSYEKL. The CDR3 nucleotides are TGCGCCAGCAGCCAACTACACAGGGACACCGGGGAGCTGTTTTTT. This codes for CASSQLHRDTGELFF.

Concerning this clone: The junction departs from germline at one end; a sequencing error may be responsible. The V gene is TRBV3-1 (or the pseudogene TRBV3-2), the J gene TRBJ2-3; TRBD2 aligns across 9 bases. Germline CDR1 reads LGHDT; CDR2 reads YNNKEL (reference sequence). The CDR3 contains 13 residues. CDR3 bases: TGTGCCAGCAGCCAAGGAATGGGACTAGCACTCTGCTTT. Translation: CASSQGMGLALCF.

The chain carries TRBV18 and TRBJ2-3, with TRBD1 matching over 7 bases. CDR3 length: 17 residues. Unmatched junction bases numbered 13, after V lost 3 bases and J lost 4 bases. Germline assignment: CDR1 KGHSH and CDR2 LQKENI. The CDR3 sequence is CASSPHGGAGGADTQYF. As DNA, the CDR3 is TGTGCCAGCTCACCCCATGGTGGGGCAGGGGGTGCAGATACGCAGTATTTT. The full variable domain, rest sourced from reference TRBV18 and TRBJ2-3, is NAGVMQNPRHLVRRRGQEARLRCSPMKGHSHVYWYRQLPEEGLKFMVYLQKENIIDESGMPKERFSAEFPKEGPSILRIQQVVRGDSAAYFCASSPHGGAGGADTQYFGPGTRLTVL.

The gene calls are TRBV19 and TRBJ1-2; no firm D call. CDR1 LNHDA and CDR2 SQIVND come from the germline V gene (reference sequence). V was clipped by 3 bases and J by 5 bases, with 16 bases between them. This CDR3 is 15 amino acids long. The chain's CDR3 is CASSMESSLLYGYTF. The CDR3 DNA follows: TGTGCCAGTAGTATGGAGTCGTCACTCTTGTATGGCTACACCTTC.

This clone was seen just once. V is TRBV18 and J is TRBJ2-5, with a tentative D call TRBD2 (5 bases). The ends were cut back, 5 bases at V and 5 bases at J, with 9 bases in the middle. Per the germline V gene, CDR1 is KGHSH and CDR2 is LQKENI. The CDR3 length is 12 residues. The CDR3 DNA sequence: TGTGCCAGCTCAACTAGTCTGGAGACCCAGTACTTC. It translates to CASSTSLETQYF. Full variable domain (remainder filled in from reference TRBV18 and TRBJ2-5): NAGVMQNPRHLVRRRGQEARLRCSPMKGHSHVYWYRQLPEEGLKFMVYLQKENIIDESGMPKERFSAEFPKEGPSILRIQQVVRGDSAAYFCASSTSLETQYFGPGTRLLVL.

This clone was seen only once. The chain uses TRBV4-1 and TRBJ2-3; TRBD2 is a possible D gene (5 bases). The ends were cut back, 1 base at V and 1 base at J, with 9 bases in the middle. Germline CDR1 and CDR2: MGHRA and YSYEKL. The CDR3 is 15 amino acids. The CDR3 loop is CASSQGRVGTDTQYF. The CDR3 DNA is TGCGCCAGCAGCCAAGGGCGGGTAGGCACAGATACGCAGTATTTT.

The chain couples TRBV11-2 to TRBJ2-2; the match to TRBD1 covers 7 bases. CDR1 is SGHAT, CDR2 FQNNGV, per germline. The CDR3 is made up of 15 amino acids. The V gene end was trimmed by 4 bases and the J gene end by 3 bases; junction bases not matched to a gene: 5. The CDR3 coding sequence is TGTGCCAGCAGCTCGACGGACAGGTACACCGGGGAGCTGTTTTTT. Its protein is CASSSTDRYTGELFF.

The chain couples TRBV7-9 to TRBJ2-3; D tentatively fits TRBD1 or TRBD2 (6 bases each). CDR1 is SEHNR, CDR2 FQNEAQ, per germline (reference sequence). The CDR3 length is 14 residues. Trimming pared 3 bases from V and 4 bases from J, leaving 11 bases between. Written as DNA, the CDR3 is TGTGCCAGCAGCTTGGCAGGGGAGGCAGATACGCAGTATTTT. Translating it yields CASSLAGEADTQYF.

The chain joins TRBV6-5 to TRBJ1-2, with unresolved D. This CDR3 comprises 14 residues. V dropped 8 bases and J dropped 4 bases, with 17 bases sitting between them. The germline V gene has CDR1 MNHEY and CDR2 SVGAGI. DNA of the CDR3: TGTGCCAGCGGGTCCGGGGTCGGCGGCTATGGCTACACCTTC. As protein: CASGSGVGGYGYTF.

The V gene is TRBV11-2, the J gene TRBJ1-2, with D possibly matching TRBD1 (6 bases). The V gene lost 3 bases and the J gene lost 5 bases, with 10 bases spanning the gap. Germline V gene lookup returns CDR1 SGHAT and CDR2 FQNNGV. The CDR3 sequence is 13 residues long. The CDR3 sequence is CASSLGGQYGYTF. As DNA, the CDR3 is TGTGCCAGCAGCTTGGGGGGGCAGTATGGCTACACCTTC.

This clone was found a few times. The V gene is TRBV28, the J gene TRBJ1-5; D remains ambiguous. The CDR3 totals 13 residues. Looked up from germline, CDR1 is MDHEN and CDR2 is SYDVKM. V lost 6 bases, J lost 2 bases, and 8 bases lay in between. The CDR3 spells CASRISRNQPQHF. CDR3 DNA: TGTGCCAGCAGGATCAGTCGCAATCAGCCCCAGCATTTT.

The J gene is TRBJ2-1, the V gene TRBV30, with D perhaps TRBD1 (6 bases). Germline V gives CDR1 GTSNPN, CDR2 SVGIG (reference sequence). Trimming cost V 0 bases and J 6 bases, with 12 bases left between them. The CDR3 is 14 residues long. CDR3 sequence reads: CAWSVTGYRNEQFF. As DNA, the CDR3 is TGTGCCTGGAGTGTAACAGGGTATCGCAATGAGCAGTTCTTC.

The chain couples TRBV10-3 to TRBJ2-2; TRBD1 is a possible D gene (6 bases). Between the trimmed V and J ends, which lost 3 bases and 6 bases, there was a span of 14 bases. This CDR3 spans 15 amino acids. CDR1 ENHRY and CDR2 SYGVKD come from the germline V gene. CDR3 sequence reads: CAISDFVGGPGELFF. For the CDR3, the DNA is TGTGCCATCAGTGATTTTGTAGGGGGACCCGGGGAGCTGTTTTTT.

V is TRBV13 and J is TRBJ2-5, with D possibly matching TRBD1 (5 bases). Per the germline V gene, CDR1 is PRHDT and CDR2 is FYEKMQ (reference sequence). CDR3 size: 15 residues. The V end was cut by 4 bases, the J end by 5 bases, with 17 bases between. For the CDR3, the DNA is TGTGCCAGCAGCTCCTATCTAAAGGGGTGGGAGACCCAGTACTTC. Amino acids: CASSSYLKGWETQYF.

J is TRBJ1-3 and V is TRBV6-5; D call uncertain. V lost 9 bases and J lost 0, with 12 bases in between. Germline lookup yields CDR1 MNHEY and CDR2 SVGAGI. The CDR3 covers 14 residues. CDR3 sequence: CARPLVVSGNTIYF. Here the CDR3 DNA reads TGTGCCAGACCCCTCGTGGTCTCTGGAAACACCATATATTTT.

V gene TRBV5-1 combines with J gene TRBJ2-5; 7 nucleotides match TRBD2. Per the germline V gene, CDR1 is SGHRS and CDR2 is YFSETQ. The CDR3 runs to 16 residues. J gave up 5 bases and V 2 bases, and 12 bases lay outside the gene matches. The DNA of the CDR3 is TGCGCCAGCAGCTTAGGCGCCGGGGGGATGGGGGAGACCCAGTACTTC. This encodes CASSLGAGGMGETQYF.

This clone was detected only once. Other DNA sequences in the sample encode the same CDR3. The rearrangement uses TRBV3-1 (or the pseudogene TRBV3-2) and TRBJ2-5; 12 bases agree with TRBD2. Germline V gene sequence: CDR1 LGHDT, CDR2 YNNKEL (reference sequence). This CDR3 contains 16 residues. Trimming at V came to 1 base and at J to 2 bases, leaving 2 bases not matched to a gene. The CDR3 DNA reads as TGTGCCAGCAGCCAAGGGCTAGCGGGGGGGCAAGAGACCCAGTACTTC. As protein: CASSQGLAGGQETQYF.